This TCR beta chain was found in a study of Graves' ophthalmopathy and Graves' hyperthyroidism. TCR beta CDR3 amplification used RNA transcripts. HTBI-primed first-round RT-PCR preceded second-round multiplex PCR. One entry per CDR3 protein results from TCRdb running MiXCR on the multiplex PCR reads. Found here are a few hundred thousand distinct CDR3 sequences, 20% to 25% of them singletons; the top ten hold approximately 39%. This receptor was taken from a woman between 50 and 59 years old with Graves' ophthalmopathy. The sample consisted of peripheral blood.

CDR3 in amino acids: CAWSPRLDRPLHF. The CDR3 nucleotides are TGTGCCTGGAGCCCCCGCCTAGACAGGCCCCTCCACTTT. The chain recombines TRBV30 with TRBJ1-6, with TRBD1 as a possible D gene (6 bases). V lost 3 bases and J lost 13, with 16 bases in between. This CDR3 has 13 residues. Germline V lookup: CDR1 GTSNPN, CDR2 SVGIG (reference sequence). Supplemented by reference TRBV30 and TRBJ1-6, the full variable domain reads SQTIHQWPATLVQPVGSPLSLECTVEGTSNPNLYWYRQAAGRGLQLLFYSVGIGQISSEVPQNLSASRPQDRQFILSSKKLLLSDSGFYLCAWSPRLDRPLHFGNGTRLTVT.